These 13 T cell receptor beta chains were all obtained from the same sample, sequenced in a study of response to subunit inactivated influenza vaccine. In TCRdb, the RT-PCR reads were re-called with MiXCR into one record per CDR3 protein. The sample includes under 850,000 distinct CDR3 sequences, approximately 17% of them seen just once. The material sequenced was PBMCs from blood, taken roughly 5 days after vaccination. Receptors originate from a man aged 50 or older who received an inactivated influenza vaccine.

Only a few counts were recorded for this clonotype. The chain is built from TRBV20-1 and TRBJ2-7, with D possibly being TRBD1 (5 bases). This CDR3 is 13 amino acids long. Germline loops: CDR1 DFQATT, CDR2 SNEGSKA (reference sequence). The ends were cut back, 3 bases at V and 2 bases at J, with 11 bases in the middle. CDR3 DNA sequence: TGCAGTGCTAGTAGGGGCAGAACCTACGAGCAGTACTTC. Translated: CSASRGRTYEQYF.

The table lists this clonotype with a few counts. This chain joins TRBV20-1 and TRBJ2-7; TRBD2 aligns across 13 bases. J lost 0 bases, V lost 4 bases, and 3 bases had no gene match. Germline V lookup: CDR1 DFQATT, CDR2 SNEGSKA (reference sequence). The CDR3 has 15 amino acids. The CDR3 reads CSAIGTSGASYEQYF. DNA for the CDR3: TGCAGTGCTATCGGGACTAGCGGGGCCTCCTACGAGCAGTACTTC.

J is TRBJ2-1 and V is TRBV7-7; 7 nucleotides align to TRBD2. V gave up 5 bases and J gave up 2 bases; unmatched junction bases: 9. Germline V gene lookup returns CDR1 SSHAT and CDR2 FNYEAQ (reference sequence). CDR3 length equals 16 residues. CDR3 sequence: CASSKGRAPTYNEQFF. CDR3 bases: TGTGCCAGCAGCAAAGGGAGGGCTCCTACCTACAATGAGCAGTTCTTC.

This clonotype was seen a handful of times. CDR3 region: CASSLGRWGQSSYNEQFF. Written as DNA, the CDR3 is TGTGCCAGCAGCTTAGGGAGGTGGGGACAGAGCTCCTACAATGAGCAGTTCTTC. The chain recombines TRBV11-1 with TRBJ2-1; 7 bases agree with TRBD1. Losses at the gene ends were 1 base for V and 0 bases for J; bases not matched to a gene: 9. This CDR3 spans 18 amino acids. Germline CDR1 reads SGHAT; CDR2 reads FQDESV (reference sequence). The full variable domain, with the rest looked up from reference TRBV11-1 and TRBJ2-1, is EAEVAQSPRYKITEKSQAVAFWCDPISGHATLYWYRQILGQGPELLVQFQDESVVDDSQLPKDRFSAERLKGVDSTLKIQPAELGDSAMYLCASSLGRWGQSSYNEQFFGPGTRLTVL.

The chain couples TRBV7-9 to TRBJ1-2; D gene uncertain. V shed 7 bases and J shed 2 bases, with 14 bases lying between them. There are 14 residues in the CDR3. CDR1 and CDR2 (germline): SEHNR, FQNEAQ (reference sequence). In DNA form, the CDR3 reads TGTGCCAGCACCCGACCCGAAGTAAACTATGGCTACACCTTC. Its protein product is CASTRPEVNYGYTF.

A few counts support this clonotype. The V gene is TRBV20-1, the J gene TRBJ2-7, with D possibly TRBD2 on 5 matching bases. The germline V gene encodes CDR1 DFQATT and CDR2 SNEGSKA (reference sequence). Trimming shortened V by 2 bases and J by 2 bases, and 16 bases separated the two germline ends. This CDR3 is built from 15 residues. The chain's CDR3 is CSARSLANPTYEQYF. CDR3 nucleotides: TGCAGTGCTAGAAGCCTAGCCAACCCAACCTACGAGCAGTACTTC.

This clonotype was counted a single time. The rearrangement joins TRBV29-1 to TRBJ1-1; a weak D match, TRBD1 (5 bases). Trimming stripped 7 bases from V and 1 base from J, with 13 bases between. Per the germline V gene, CDR1 is SQVTM and CDR2 is ANQGSEA. This CDR3 contains 13 residues. Written as DNA, the CDR3 is TGCAGCGCCGTGGGGGGGTCGAACACTGAAGCTTTCTTT. This codes for CSAVGGSNTEAFF. The entire variable domain, with the rest obtained from reference TRBV29-1 and TRBJ1-1, is as follows: SAVISQKPSRDICQRGTSLTIQCQVDSQVTMMFWYRQQPGQSLTLIATANQGSEATYESGFVIDKFPISRPNLTFSTLTVSNMSPEDSSIYLCSAVGGSNTEAFFGQGTRLTVV.

This clonotype has a handful of counts. The chain employs TRBV20-1 and TRBJ2-1; 7 bases are a match to TRBD2. From germline, CDR1 is DFQATT and CDR2 SNEGSKA (reference sequence). The CDR3 is 15 amino acids. The V and J ends lost 1 base and 3 bases, in that order; junction bases with no gene match: 6. In DNA, the CDR3 is TGCAGTGCTAGAGGGGCGGGAGACTACTACAATGAGCAGTTCTTC. Its translation: CSARGAGDYYNEQFF.

The chain recombines TRBV24-1 with TRBJ2-5; possibly TRBD2 for D (5 bases). Germline V gene lookup returns CDR1 KGHDR and CDR2 SFDVKD. V lost 5 bases to trimming and J lost 5 bases, with 5 bases between them. The CDR3 has 11 amino acids. This chain's CDR3 is CATSVAETQYF. The CDR3 DNA follows: TGTGCCACCAGTGTAGCGGAGACCCAGTACTTC.

The table lists this clonotype with a few counts. This sequence joins TRBV20-1 and TRBJ2-7, with TRBD2 matching over 9 bases. The germline V gene encodes CDR1 DFQATT and CDR2 SNEGSKA (reference sequence). The junction had 10 bases not matched to a gene; V was cut back by 8 bases and J by 2 bases. The CDR3 length is 14 residues. The chain's CDR3 is CSSPVTSGAYEQYF. CDR3 bases: TGCAGTTCGCCCGTGACTAGCGGCGCCTACGAGCAGTACTTC.

This clonotype showed up many times. The chain uses TRBV5-1 and TRBJ2-5, with no clear D. Germline V CDR1 and CDR2: SGHRS, YFSETQ. The V end lost 1 base, the J end lost 4 bases, and 5 bases lay between the germline ends. This CDR3 has 12 residues. CDR3 DNA sequence: TGCGCCAGCAGCTTGACGGGAGAGACCCAGTACTTC. Translating it yields CASSLTGETQYF.

The genes are TRBV29-1 and TRBJ2-2, with D perhaps matching TRBD1 or TRBD2 (5 bases each). The CDR3 runs 13 residues. Trimming removed 5 bases from V and 0 bases from J, with 7 bases in between. Germline V CDR1 and CDR2: SQVTM, ANQGSEA. For the CDR3, the DNA is TGCAGCGTTCCGGGACCGAACACCGGGGAGCTGTTTTTT. This codes for CSVPGPNTGELFF.

The genes are TRBV18 and TRBJ2-7; a weak D match, TRBD2 (6 bases). With 6 bases removed from V and 0 bases from J, the gap between germline ends came to 12 bases. The length of the CDR3 is 14 residues. Germline lookup yields CDR1 KGHSH and CDR2 LQKENI. This CDR3 reads CASSRDGYSYEQYF. For the CDR3, the DNA is TGTGCCAGCTCGCGGGACGGCTACTCCTACGAGCAGTACTTC.